The 4 T cell receptor beta chains below all came from one sample that was sequenced in a study of blood T cell repertoires in COVID-19. Data came from immunoSEQ multiplex PCR; TCRdb stores just in-frame clones and leaves some out. The table includes around 280,000 clones, around 90% detected once. Source material: PBMCs or T cells enriched from blood (not recorded which). These receptors were collected from a middle-aged woman who had recovered from COVID-19.

This chain links TRBV19 with TRBJ1-2, with D tentatively TRBD1 (5 bases). The CDR3 runs 12 residues. Looked up from germline, CDR1 is LNHDA and CDR2 is SQIVND (reference sequence). Trimming stripped 5 bases from V and 4 bases from J, with 8 bases between. The CDR3 is CASSGHSYGYTF. Written as DNA, the CDR3 is TGTGCCAGTAGTGGACACAGCTATGGCTACACCTTC.

The CDR3: CASSTYRGLGYTF. Here the CDR3 DNA reads TGTGCCAGCAGCACTTACAGGGGGCTTGGCTACACCTTC. This rearrangement joins TRBV7-2 to TRBJ1-2, with 9 bases aligning to TRBD1. Germline values: CDR1 SGHTA, CDR2 FQGNSA. Unmatched junction bases numbered 5, after V lost 5 bases and J lost 7 bases. The CDR3 consists of 13 residues.

This chain joins TRBV6-5 and TRBJ1-1, with D possibly TRBD1 on 6 matching bases. V was shortened by 10 bases and J by 2 bases, with 14 bases between the two germline ends. The CDR3 has 13 residues. Germline assignment: CDR1 MNHEY and CDR2 SVGAGI. As DNA, the CDR3 is TGTGCCACTTTAGACAGGTATAACACTGAAGCTTTCTTT. Amino acids: CATLDRYNTEAFF.

The chain carries TRBV11-1 and TRBJ1-1; TRBD1 might be the D (5 bases). Trimming stripped 1 base from V and 5 bases from J, with 8 bases between. This CDR3 comprises 13 residues. The germline V gene has CDR1 SGHAT and CDR2 FQDESV (reference sequence). DNA of the CDR3: TGTGCCAGCAGCTTAGAGGGGTGGACTGAAGCTTTCTTT. It is translated as CASSLEGWTEAFF.